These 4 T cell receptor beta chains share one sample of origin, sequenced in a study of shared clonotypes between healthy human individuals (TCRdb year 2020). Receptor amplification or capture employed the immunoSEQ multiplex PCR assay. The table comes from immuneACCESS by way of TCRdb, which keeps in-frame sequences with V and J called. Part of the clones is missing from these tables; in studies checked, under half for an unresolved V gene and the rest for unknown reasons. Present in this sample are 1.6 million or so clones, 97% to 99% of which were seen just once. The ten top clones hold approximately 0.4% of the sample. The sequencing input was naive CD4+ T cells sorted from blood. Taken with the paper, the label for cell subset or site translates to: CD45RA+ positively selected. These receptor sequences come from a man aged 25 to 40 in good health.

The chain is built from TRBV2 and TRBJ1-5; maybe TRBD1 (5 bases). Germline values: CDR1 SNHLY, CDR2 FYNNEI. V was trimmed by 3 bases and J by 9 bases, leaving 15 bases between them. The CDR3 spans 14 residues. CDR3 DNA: TGTGCCAGCAGTGATGCCGGGACCGCAACGCCCCAGCATTTT. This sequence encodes CASSDAGTATPQHF. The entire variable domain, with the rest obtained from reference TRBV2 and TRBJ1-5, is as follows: EPEVTQTPSHQVTQMGQEVILRCVPISNHLYFYWYRQILGQKVEFLVSFYNNEISEKSEIFDDQFSVERPDGSNFTLKIRSTKLEDSAMYFCASSDAGTATPQHFGDGTRLSIL.

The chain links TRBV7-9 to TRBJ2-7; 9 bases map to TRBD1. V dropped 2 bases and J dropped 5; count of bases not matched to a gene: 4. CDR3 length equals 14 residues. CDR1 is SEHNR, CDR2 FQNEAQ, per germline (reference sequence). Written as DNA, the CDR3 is TGTGCCAGCAGCTTACGGGACAGGGTCCACGAGCAGTACTTC. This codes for CASSLRDRVHEQYF. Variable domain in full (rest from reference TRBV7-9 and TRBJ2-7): DTGVSQNPRHKITKRGQNVTFRCDPISEHNRLYWYRQTLGQGPEFLTYFQNEAQLEKSRLLSDRFSAERPKGSFSTLEIQRTEQGDSAMYLCASSLRDRVHEQYFGPGTRLTVT.

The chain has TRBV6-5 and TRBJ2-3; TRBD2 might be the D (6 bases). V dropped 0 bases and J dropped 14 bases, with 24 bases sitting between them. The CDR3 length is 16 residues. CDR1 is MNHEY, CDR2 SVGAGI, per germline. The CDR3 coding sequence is TGTGCCAGCAGTTACTCGACTGGGGCGAGGACTACTCATGTGTATTTT. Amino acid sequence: CASSYSTGARTTHVYF.

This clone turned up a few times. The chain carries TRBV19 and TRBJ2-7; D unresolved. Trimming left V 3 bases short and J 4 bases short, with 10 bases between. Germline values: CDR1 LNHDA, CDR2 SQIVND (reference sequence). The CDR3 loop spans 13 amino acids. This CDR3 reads CASSMLRGYEQYF. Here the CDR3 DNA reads TGTGCCAGTAGTATGCTGAGAGGTTACGAGCAGTACTTC.